Given below is one T cell receptor (beta chain) in context. Antigen unknown. At one end, the junction sequence differs from germline, possibly due to a read error. This entry comes from a study of T-cell memory formation after mild COVID-19. Study details: Among the donors, TCR clusters were largely specific to each donor. Broader study findings: Among clones contracting day 15 to 85, CD4/CD8 was balanced, whereas later expanders leaned CD4+. The study detected some responding clones in pre-infection memory, suggesting cross-reactive memory joined.

The germline V gene encodes CDR1 SEHNR and CDR2 FQNEAQ (reference sequence). The CDR3 is 13 residues long. TCRdb reprocessed the 5' RACE reads via MiXCR and lists one record per CDR3 protein. The table shows 450,000 to 700,000 distinct CDR3 sequences, with more than 15% occurring only once. V gene TRBV7-9 combines with J gene TRBJ2-7; D possibly corresponds to TRBD2 (5 bases). This receptor was obtained from an adult woman who had mild COVID-19 (a few samples of this study predate the infection). Cell type and time point are not known. The sample consisted of PBMCs or a T cell subset sorted from them (not recorded which). The CDR3 sequence: CASSLAAGVSAFF. The CDR3 coding sequence is TGTGCCAGCAGCTTGGCAGCCGGGGTCTCAGCCTTCTTC.